The sequence of this TCR beta chain was determined in a study of glioma-infiltrating T cells. V shed 2 bases, J shed 0 bases, and the junction held 7 bases outside the gene matches. The length of the CDR3 is 15 residues. Germline lookup yields CDR1 DFQATT and CDR2 SNEGSKA (reference sequence). Using RNA template, CDR3s of TCR alpha and beta were amplified with iRepertoire arm-PCR. Input was roughly 95-400 ng of tissue mRNA or PBMC total RNA. TCRdb itself ran the multiplex PCR reads through MiXCR, one entry per CDR3 protein. The repertoire holds 100,000 to 150,000 distinct CDR3 sequences, with 23% as singletons. This clonotype was seen at least ten times.

Sequences were obtained from glioma tissue, nonneoplastic brain tissue, or PBMCs (not recorded which). This sequence originates from a human donor with low-grade glioma or glioblastoma, undergoing nonglioma brain surgery, or in good health (not recorded which). The chain recombines TRBV20-1 with TRBJ2-7, with TRBD2 matching over 7 bases. The chain's CDR3 is CSARQKRDLSYEQYF. The CDR3 DNA sequence: TGCAGTGCTAGACAGAAGCGGGACCTCTCCTACGAGCAGTACTTC.